Below, 29 T cell receptor beta chains from the same sample are listed, as sequenced in a study of Ad26.COV2.S vaccination and SARS-CoV-2 variants. As to treatment: 15 to 20 received Ad26.COV2.S at low or high dose, single or two shots; 5 received placebo; per-sample allocation not given. At day 63 after the first vaccine or placebo injection, samples were drawn. Method: immunoSEQ multiplex PCR; TCRdb's copy keeps in-frame clones and lacks some. The table shows approximately 340,000 clones, with about 88% occurring only once. Sequences were derived from peripheral blood, sampled in a trial of Ad26.COV2.S vaccine versus placebo. These receptor sequences come from a person between 18 and 65 years old who received the Ad26.COV2.S COVID-19 vaccine or a placebo.

This clone was observed a few times. The gene calls are TRBV28 and TRBJ2-7; weak D call: TRBD1 (5 bases). Germline V lookup: CDR1 MDHEN, CDR2 SYDVKM. V gave up 2 bases and J gave up 5 bases, with 10 bases separating them. This CDR3 comprises 13 residues. CDR3 sequence reads: CASSLRGFDEQYF. CDR3 DNA sequence: TGTGCCAGCAGTTTAAGGGGTTTCGACGAGCAGTACTTC.

This clone has a handful of counts. This chain links TRBV15 with TRBJ2-7; TRBD2 aligns across 7 bases. The CDR3 runs 14 residues. With V trimmed by 4 bases and J by 3 bases, 6 bases remained unmatched. Germline CDR1 reads LNHNV; CDR2 reads YYDKDF (reference sequence). Written as DNA, the CDR3 is TGTGCCACCAGCAACGGGACTACCGTCTACGAGCAGTACTTC. This gives the protein CATSNGTTVYEQYF.

The chain couples TRBV12-5 to TRBJ2-5; D possibly corresponds to TRBD1 (6 bases). CDR1 and CDR2 (germline): LGHNT, FRNRAP. CDR3 length: 14 residues. V lost 4 bases to trimming and J lost 1 base, with 10 bases between them. CDR3 in amino acids: CASGSGQSQETQYF. DNA of the CDR3: TGTGCTAGTGGTTCTGGACAGAGCCAAGAGACCCAGTACTTC.

About this clone itself: One junction end does not reproduce the germline sequence, and a read error may be involved. The chain recombines TRBV28 with TRBJ2-2; 7 positions agree with TRBD2. This CDR3 comprises 16 residues. In germline, CDR1 is MDHEN, CDR2 SYDVKM. In DNA form, the CDR3 reads TGTGCCAGCAGTCCCCGGGGAGGGGCGAAGACCGGGGAGCTGTTTTTT. Protein: CASSPRGGAKTGELFF.

The V call is TRBV7-2, the J call TRBJ2-7; D perhaps matches TRBD2 (6 bases). The CDR3 sequence is 13 residues long. The germline V gene encodes CDR1 SGHTA and CDR2 FQGNSA. Trimming removed 8 bases from V and 0 bases from J, with 11 bases in between. Written as DNA, the CDR3 is TGTGCCAGCCGGGACTTGAGCTCCTACGAGCAGTACTTC. Translation: CASRDLSSYEQYF.

This sequence joins TRBV19 and TRBJ1-5, with 7 positions matching TRBD1. CDR1 LNHDA and CDR2 SQIVND come from the germline V gene (reference sequence). V was pared by 4 bases and J by 4 bases, with 10 bases of the junction left unmatched. The CDR3 covers 16 residues. The CDR3 sequence: CASSTERGLRNQPQHF. The CDR3 DNA reads as TGTGCCAGTAGTACGGAGAGGGGGCTAAGGAATCAGCCCCAGCATTTT.

Note on this clone: In the same sample, other DNA sequences code for this CDR3. V and J are TRBV9 and TRBJ2-2; D unresolved. V was shortened by 2 bases and J by 5 bases, with 7 bases between the two germline ends. The germline CDR1 and CDR2 sequences are SGDLS and YYNGEE. The CDR3 is made up of 13 amino acids. The CDR3: CASSVGETGELFF. CDR3 DNA sequence: TGTGCCAGCAGCGTTGGGGAAACCGGGGAGCTGTTTTTT. The whole variable domain, filled in from reference TRBV9 and TRBJ2-2, reads DSGVTQTPKHLITATGQRVTLRCSPRSGDLSVYWYQQSLDQGLQFLIQYYNGEERAKGNILERFSAQQFPDLHSELNLSSLELGDSALYFCASSVGETGELFFGEGSRLTVL.

This chain uses TRBV27 with TRBJ2-7; D is perhaps TRBD1 or TRBD2 (5 bases each). There are 14 residues in the CDR3. Looked up from germline, CDR1 is MNHEY and CDR2 is SMNVEV (reference sequence). Trimming stripped 4 bases from V and 2 bases from J, with 12 bases between. CDR3 DNA: TGTGCCAGCAGTTCCTGGGGGAGTACCTACGAGCAGTACTTC. This codes for CASSSWGSTYEQYF.

CDR3 DNA: TGTGCCAGCAGCCAAGAGTGGGGACAGGGTAAGAATGAGCAGTTCTTC. Its protein product is CASSQEWGQGKNEQFF. This sequence joins TRBV3-1 (or the pseudogene TRBV3-2) and TRBJ2-1, with TRBD1 identical over 9 bases. The ends lost 0 bases at V and 7 bases at J; junction bases unmatched: 7. Germline V gene lookup returns CDR1 LGHDT and CDR2 YNNKEL (reference sequence). The CDR3 is 16 amino acids.

As regards this clone: Other DNA sequences in the same sample also yield this CDR3. J is TRBJ2-6 and V is TRBV5-6, with D unresolved. V shed 4 bases and J shed 0 bases, with 2 bases lying between them. CDR3 size: 13 residues. Germline V CDR1 and CDR2: SGHDT, YYEEEE. Written as DNA, the CDR3 is TGTGCCAGCAGCCTCTCTGGGGCCAACGTCCTGACTTTC. Its translation: CASSLSGANVLTF. The whole variable domain, remainder taken from reference TRBV5-6 and TRBJ2-6, is DAGVTQSPTHLIKTRGQQVTLRCSPKSGHDTVSWYQQALGQGPQFIFQYYEEEERQRGNFPDRFSGHQFPNYSSELNVNALLLGDSALYLCASSLSGANVLTFGAGSRLTVL.

The sample holds one count of this clone. This chain joins TRBV5-1 and TRBJ1-2, with TRBD1 matching over 11 bases. Germline trimming cut 4 bases from V and 2 bases from J; bases unmatched to any gene: 4. The germline V gene has CDR1 SGHRS and CDR2 YFSETQ. The CDR3 loop spans 15 amino acids. This CDR3 is CASSPRDRGNYGYTF. CDR3 nucleotides: TGCGCCAGCAGCCCCCGGGACAGGGGGAACTATGGCTACACCTTC.

The gene calls are TRBV19 and TRBJ2-5; 12 bases line up with TRBD2. This CDR3 is built from 17 residues. Germline trimming cut 5 bases from V and 5 bases from J; bases unmatched to any gene: 12. CDR1 is LNHDA, CDR2 SQIVND, per germline (reference sequence). In DNA, the CDR3 is TGTGCCAGTAGTTTCTCAGGACTAGCGGGGTGGGAGGAGACCCAGTACTTC. Its translation is CASSFSGLAGWEETQYF.

CDR3 residues: CAWRGAGELFF. The CDR3 DNA reads TGTGCCTGGAGGGGGGCCGGGGAGCTGTTTTTT. The chain recombines TRBV30 with TRBJ2-2; perhaps D is TRBD1 or TRBD2 (5 bases each). V lost 3 bases and J lost 6, with 5 bases in between. This CDR3 is 11 amino acids long. CDR1 and CDR2 from the germline V gene are GTSNPN and SVGIG (reference sequence).

This rearrangement joins TRBV5-1 to TRBJ2-5; a weak D match, TRBD2 (7 bases). Trimming took 3 bases from V and 3 from J, leaving 15 bases between them. This CDR3 comprises 15 residues. CDR1 and CDR2 from the germline V gene are SGHRS and YFSETQ. The chain's CDR3 is CASSSTGGAEETQYF. Here the CDR3 DNA reads TGCGCCAGCAGCTCCACTGGGGGGGCCGAAGAGACCCAGTACTTC. The variable domain in full, completed from reference TRBV5-1 and TRBJ2-5, reads KAGVTQTPRYLIKTRGQQVTLSCSPISGHRSVSWYQQTPGQGLQFLFEYFSETQRNKGNFPGRFSGRQFSNSRSEMNVSTLELGDSALYLCASSSTGGAEETQYFGPGTRLLVL.

The V gene is TRBV5-4, the J gene TRBJ2-5; D may be TRBD1 (5 bases). Germline CDR1 and CDR2: SGHNT and YYREEE (reference sequence). The CDR3 is 14 residues long. Trimming took 2 bases from V and 5 from J, leaving 13 bases between them. The CDR3 sequence: CASSLDPKGETQYF. CDR3 nucleotide sequence: TGTGCCAGCAGCTTAGACCCCAAGGGGGAGACCCAGTACTTC.

V gene TRBV9 combines with J gene TRBJ1-1; D unresolved. Trimming shortened V by 0 bases and J by 11 bases, and 11 bases separated the two germline ends. Germline lookup yields CDR1 SGDLS and CDR2 YYNGEE. CDR3 length: 12 residues. The CDR3 coding sequence is TGTGCCAGCAGCGTAGACTGGCCTCCGGCTTTCTTT. This sequence encodes CASSVDWPPAFF.

This clone has only a few counts. The V and J genes are TRBV10-3 and TRBJ1-1, with D possibly matching TRBD1 (5 bases). Germline assignment: CDR1 ENHRY and CDR2 SYGVKD. V gave up 0 bases and J gave up 3 bases, with 14 bases separating them. This CDR3 has 16 amino acids. CDR3 residues: CAISESRDFGYTEAFF. In DNA form, the CDR3 reads TGTGCCATCAGTGAGTCCAGGGATTTCGGCTACACTGAAGCTTTCTTT.

This clone was recorded once. The CDR3 DNA is TGCGCCAGCAGCCAAACTGCAGCGGGGCATTTCACTAGCACAGATACGCAGTATTTT. This sequence encodes CASSQTAAGHFTSTDTQYF. V gene TRBV4-3 combines with J gene TRBJ2-3; 7 nucleotides line up with TRBD2. The V and J ends lost 2 bases and 0 bases, in that order; junction bases with no gene match: 14. CDR1 LGHNA and CDR2 YSLEER come from the germline V gene. This CDR3 comprises 19 residues.

This clone was seen a few times. The V gene is TRBV2, the J gene TRBJ2-7; D perhaps matches TRBD2 (5 bases). This CDR3 has 12 residues. Trimming took off 6 bases at V and 2 bases at J, with 8 bases between the two ends. Germline V gives CDR1 SNHLY, CDR2 FYNNEI. CDR3 residues: CASSLATYEQYF. CDR3 nucleotides: TGTGCCAGCAGCTTAGCGACCTACGAGCAGTACTTC.

The chain joins TRBV28 to TRBJ1-2; the D is unclear. The CDR3 loop spans 13 amino acids. CDR1 is MDHEN and CDR2 is SYDVKM in the germline V gene. The ends were cut back, 4 bases at V and 4 bases at J, with 10 bases in the middle. As DNA, the CDR3 is TGTGCCAGCAGTTCCACTGTGGGCTATGGCTACACCTTC. This codes for CASSSTVGYGYTF.

V is TRBV30 and J is TRBJ1-1; 7 bases fit TRBD1. Germline-derived CDR1 and CDR2 are GTSNPN and SVGIG (reference sequence). V dropped 4 bases and J dropped 8; count of bases not matched to a gene: 10. CDR3 length equals 13 residues. The CDR3 DNA reads as TGTGCCTGGAATCCCCAGACAGGGTACGAAGCTTTCTTT. Translation: CAWNPQTGYEAFF. Looking up the rest from reference TRBV30 and TRBJ1-1 gives the full variable domain: SQTIHQWPATLVQPVGSPLSLECTVEGTSNPNLYWYRQAAGRGLQLLFYSVGIGQISSEVPQNLSASRPQDRQFILSSKKLLLSDSGFYLCAWNPQTGYEAFFGQGTRLTVV.

V gene TRBV27 combines with J gene TRBJ1-2, with TRBD1 matching over 7 bases. Germline CDR1 MNHEY, CDR2 SMNVEV (reference sequence). V was pared by 3 bases and J by 7 bases, with 5 bases of the junction left unmatched. This CDR3 is built from 13 residues. The CDR3 here is CASSFWQGGGYTF. The CDR3 DNA is TGTGCCAGCAGTTTTTGGCAGGGGGGTGGCTACACCTTC.

The chain has TRBV28 and TRBJ1-5; no definite D call. This CDR3 comprises 12 residues. Trimming took 3 bases from V and 6 from J, leaving 6 bases between them. Germline-derived CDR1 and CDR2 are MDHEN and SYDVKM. CDR3 sequence reads: CASSFASQPQHF. The CDR3 nucleotides are TGTGCCAGCAGTTTCGCGAGTCAGCCCCAGCATTTT.

This sequence joins TRBV4-3 and TRBJ2-7; D remains unclear. The CDR3 has 15 residues. Looked up from germline, CDR1 is LGHNA and CDR2 is YSLEER. Trimming left V 0 bases short and J 2 bases short, with 11 bases between. CDR3 region: CASSQEARATYEQYF. The CDR3 DNA follows: TGCGCCAGCAGCCAAGAGGCTCGGGCTACCTACGAGCAGTACTTC.

The rearrangement links TRBV7-6 to TRBJ2-7; TRBD2 matches 10 bases. V lost 2 bases and J lost 6; bases outside the gene matches: 10. From germline, CDR1 is SGHVS and CDR2 FNYEAQ. This CDR3 comprises 16 residues. CDR3 nucleotides: TGTGCCAGCAGCTTACCCTCAGCGGGGGGGCCCATCGAGCAGTACTTC. Its protein product is CASSLPSAGGPIEQYF.

The V gene is TRBV27, the J gene TRBJ2-7, with TRBD1 identical over 8 bases. CDR1 and CDR2 from the germline V gene are MNHEY and SMNVEV (reference sequence). The V gene end was trimmed by 9 bases and the J gene end by 5 bases; junction bases not matched to a gene: 6. CDR3 length: 12 amino acids. The CDR3 nucleotides read TGTGCCAGGCCCGGACAGGGTGACGAGCAGTACTTC. Amino acid sequence: CARPGQGDEQYF.

The J gene is TRBJ1-2, the V gene TRBV7-2; 7 positions match TRBD1. Germline CDR1 reads SGHTA; CDR2 reads FQGNSA. V gave up 3 bases and J gave up 7 bases; unmatched junction bases: 14. This CDR3 contains 16 residues. For the CDR3, the DNA is TGTGCCAGCAGCTTCGACAGGGTGGCGTTATTAGGTGGCTACACCTTC. Protein sequence: CASSFDRVALLGGYTF.

The genes are TRBV12-3 or TRBV12-4 and TRBJ1-2; D call uncertain. Trimming removed 3 bases from V and 4 bases from J, with 6 bases in between. The CDR3 is 12 amino acids. CDR3 loop: CASSFSGYGYTF. The CDR3 DNA reads TGTGCCAGCAGTTTTTCAGGCTATGGCTACACCTTC.

The chain couples TRBV5-1 to TRBJ2-1, with TRBD1 matching over 11 bases. CDR1 is SGHRS and CDR2 is YFSETQ in the germline V gene. The CDR3 sequence is 18 residues long. The V and J ends lost 4 bases and 0 bases, in that order; junction bases with no gene match: 9. CDR3 in amino acids: CASSRWGQGGSSYNEQFF. The CDR3 DNA reads as TGCGCCAGCAGCAGATGGGGACAGGGGGGCAGCTCCTACAATGAGCAGTTCTTC.